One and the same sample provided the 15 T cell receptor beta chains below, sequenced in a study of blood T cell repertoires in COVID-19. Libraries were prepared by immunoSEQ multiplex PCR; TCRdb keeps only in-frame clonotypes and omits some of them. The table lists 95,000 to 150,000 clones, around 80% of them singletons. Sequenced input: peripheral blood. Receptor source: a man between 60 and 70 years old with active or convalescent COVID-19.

The CDR3 DNA follows: TGCAGCGTATCCCGGGACAGGGGACCCGATACGCAGTATTTT. Encoded protein: CSVSRDRGPDTQYF. The rearrangement links TRBV29-1 to TRBJ2-3; 10 nucleotides line up with TRBD1. The CDR3 covers 14 residues. The V and J ends lost 6 bases and 6 bases, in that order; junction bases with no gene match: 9. Germline V CDR1 and CDR2: SQVTM, ANQGSEA.

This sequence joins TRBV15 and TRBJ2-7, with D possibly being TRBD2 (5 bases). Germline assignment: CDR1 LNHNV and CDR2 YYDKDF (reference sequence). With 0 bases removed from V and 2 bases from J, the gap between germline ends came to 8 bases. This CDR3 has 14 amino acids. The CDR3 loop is CATSRDTGTYEQYF. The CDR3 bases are TGTGCCACCAGCAGAGATACGGGGACCTACGAGCAGTACTTC. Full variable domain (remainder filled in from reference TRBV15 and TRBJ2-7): DAMVIQNPRYQVTQFGKPVTLSCSQTLNHNVMYWYQQKSSQAPKLLFHYYDKDFNNEADTPDNFQSRRPNTSFCFLDIRSPGLGDTAMYLCATSRDTGTYEQYFGPGTRLTVT.

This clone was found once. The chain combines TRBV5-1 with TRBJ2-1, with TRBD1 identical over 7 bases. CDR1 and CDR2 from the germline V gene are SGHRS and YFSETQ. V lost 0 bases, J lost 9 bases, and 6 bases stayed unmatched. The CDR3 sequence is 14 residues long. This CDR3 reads CASSLGQGKTEQFF. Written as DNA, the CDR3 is TGCGCCAGCAGCTTGGGACAGGGAAAGACTGAGCAGTTCTTC. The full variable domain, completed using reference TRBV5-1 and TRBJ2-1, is KAGVTQTPRYLIKTRGQQVTLSCSPISGHRSVSWYQQTPGQGLQFLFEYFSETQRNKGNFPGRFSGRQFSNSRSEMNVSTLELGDSALYLCASSLGQGKTEQFFGPGTRLTVL.

The CDR3 region is CASSLARGYNSPLHF. CDR3 in DNA: TGTGCCAGCAGCTTGGCCAGGGGCTATAATTCACCCCTCCACTTT. The rearrangement uses TRBV5-4 and TRBJ1-6; tentatively, D is TRBD1 (6 bases). Trimming cost V 0 bases and J 3 bases, with 7 bases left between them. The CDR3 runs 15 residues. CDR1 is SGHNT and CDR2 is YYREEE in the germline V gene (reference sequence).

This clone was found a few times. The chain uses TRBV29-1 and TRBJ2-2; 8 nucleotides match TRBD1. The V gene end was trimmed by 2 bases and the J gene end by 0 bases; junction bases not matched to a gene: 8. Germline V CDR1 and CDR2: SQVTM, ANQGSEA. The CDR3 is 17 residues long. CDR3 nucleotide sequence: TGCAGCGTTGAATTGTGGGGACAGGTCCCGAACACCGGGGAGCTGTTTTTT. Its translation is CSVELWGQVPNTGELFF.

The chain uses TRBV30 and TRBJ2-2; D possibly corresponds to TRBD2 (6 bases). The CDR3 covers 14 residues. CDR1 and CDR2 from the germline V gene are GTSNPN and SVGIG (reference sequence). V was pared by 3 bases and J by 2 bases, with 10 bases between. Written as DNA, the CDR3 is TGTGCCTGGAGCCGGCGGGGTAACACCGGGGAGCTGTTTTTT. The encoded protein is CAWSRRGNTGELFF. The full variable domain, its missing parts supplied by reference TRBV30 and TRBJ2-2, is SQTIHQWPATLVQPVGSPLSLECTVEGTSNPNLYWYRQAAGRGLQLLFYSVGIGQISSEVPQNLSASRPQDRQFILSSKKLLLSDSGFYLCAWSRRGNTGELFFGEGSRLTVL.

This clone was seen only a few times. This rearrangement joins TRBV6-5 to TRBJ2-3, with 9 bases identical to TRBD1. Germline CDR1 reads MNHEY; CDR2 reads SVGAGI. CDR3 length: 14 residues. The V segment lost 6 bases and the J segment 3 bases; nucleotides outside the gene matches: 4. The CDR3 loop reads CASRTTGGTDTQYF. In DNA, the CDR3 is TGTGCCAGCAGGACGACAGGGGGAACAGATACGCAGTATTTT.

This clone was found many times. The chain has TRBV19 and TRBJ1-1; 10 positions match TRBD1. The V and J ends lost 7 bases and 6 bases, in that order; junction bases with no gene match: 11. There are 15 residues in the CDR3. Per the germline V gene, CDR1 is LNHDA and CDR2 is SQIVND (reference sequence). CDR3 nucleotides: TGTGCCAGTACCCCCCTCGGACAGGGGGGCGCTGAAGCTTTCTTT. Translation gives CASTPLGQGGAEAFF.

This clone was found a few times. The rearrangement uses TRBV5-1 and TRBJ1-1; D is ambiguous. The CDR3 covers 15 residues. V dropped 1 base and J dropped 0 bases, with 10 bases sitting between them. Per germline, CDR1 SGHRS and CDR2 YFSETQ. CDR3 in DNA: TGCGCCAGCAGCTTGTCGAGTGCGCTGAACACTGAAGCTTTCTTT. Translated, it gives CASSLSSALNTEAFF.

In nucleotides, the CDR3 is TGTGCCAGCAGCCCGGACAGGGTTCAGCCCCAGCATTTT. It specifies CASSPDRVQPQHF. The V gene is TRBV6-5, the J gene TRBJ1-5; TRBD1 matches at 8 bases. V shed 6 bases, J shed 6 bases, and the junction held 4 bases outside the gene matches. CDR3 length: 13 residues. The germline CDR1 and CDR2 sequences are MNHEY and SVGAGI.

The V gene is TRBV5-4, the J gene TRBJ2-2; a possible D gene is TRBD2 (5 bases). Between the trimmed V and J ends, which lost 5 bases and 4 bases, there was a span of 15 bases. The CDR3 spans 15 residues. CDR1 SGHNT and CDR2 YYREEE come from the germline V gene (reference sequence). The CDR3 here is CASSIRLGSTGELFF. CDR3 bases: TGTGCCAGCAGTATAAGATTGGGGAGCACCGGGGAGCTGTTTTTT.

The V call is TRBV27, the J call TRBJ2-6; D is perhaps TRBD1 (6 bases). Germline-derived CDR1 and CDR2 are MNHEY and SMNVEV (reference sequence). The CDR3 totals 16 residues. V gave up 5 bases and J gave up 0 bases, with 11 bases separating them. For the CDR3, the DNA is TGTGCCAGCAGTCGACAGGAGAGCTCTGGGGCCAACGTCCTGACTTTC. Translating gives CASSRQESSGANVLTF.

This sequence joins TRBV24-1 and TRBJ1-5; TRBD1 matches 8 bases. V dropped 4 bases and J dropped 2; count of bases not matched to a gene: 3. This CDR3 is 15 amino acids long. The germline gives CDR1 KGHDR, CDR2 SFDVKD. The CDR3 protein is CATSEPGQGNQPQHF. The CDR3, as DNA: TGTGCCACCAGTGAACCGGGACAGGGCAATCAGCCCCAGCATTTT.

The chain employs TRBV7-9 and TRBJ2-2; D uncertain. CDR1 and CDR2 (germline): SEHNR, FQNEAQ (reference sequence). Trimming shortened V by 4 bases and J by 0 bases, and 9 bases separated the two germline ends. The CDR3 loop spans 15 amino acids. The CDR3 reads CASSYSLSNTGELFF. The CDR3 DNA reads TGTGCCAGCAGCTACAGCCTCTCGAACACCGGGGAGCTGTTTTTT.

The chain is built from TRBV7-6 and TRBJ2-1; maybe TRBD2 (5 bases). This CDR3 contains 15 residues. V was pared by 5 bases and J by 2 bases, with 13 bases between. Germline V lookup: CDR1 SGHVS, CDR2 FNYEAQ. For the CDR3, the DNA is TGTGCCAGCAGCCGCACTACGGAGGCCTACAATGAGCAGTTCTTC. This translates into CASSRTTEAYNEQFF.